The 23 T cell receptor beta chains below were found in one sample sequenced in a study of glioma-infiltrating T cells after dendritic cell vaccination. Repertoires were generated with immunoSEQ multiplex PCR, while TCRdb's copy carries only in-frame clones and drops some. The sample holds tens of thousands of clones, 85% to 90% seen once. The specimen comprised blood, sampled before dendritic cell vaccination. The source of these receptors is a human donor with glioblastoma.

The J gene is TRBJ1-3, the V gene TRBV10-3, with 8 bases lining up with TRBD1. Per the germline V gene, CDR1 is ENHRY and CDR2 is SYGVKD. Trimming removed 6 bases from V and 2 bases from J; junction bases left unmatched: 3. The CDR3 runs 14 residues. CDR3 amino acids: CAIRTDRAGNTIYF. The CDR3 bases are TGTGCCATCAGAACGGACAGGGCTGGAAACACCATATATTTT.

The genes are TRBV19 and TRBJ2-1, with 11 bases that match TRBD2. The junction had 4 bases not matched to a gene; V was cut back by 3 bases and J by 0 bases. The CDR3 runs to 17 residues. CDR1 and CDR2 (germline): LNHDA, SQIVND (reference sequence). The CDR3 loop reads CASSITSGSPSYNEQFF. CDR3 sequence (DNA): TGTGCCAGTAGTATCACTAGCGGGAGCCCCTCCTACAATGAGCAGTTCTTC.

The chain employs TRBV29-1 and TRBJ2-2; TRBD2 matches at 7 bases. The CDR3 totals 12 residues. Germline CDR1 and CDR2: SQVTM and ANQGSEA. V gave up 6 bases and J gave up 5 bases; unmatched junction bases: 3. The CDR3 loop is CSVPRGTGELFF. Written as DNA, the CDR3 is TGCAGCGTCCCGCGGGGGACCGGGGAGCTGTTTTTT.

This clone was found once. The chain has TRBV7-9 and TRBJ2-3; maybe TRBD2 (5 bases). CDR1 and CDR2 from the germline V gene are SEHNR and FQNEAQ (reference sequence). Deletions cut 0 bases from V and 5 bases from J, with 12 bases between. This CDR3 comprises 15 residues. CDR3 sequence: CASSLALRVGDTQYF. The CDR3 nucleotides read TGTGCCAGCAGCTTAGCGCTGCGGGTGGGAGATACGCAGTATTTT. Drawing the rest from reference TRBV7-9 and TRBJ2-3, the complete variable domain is DTGVSQNPRHKITKRGQNVTFRCDPISEHNRLYWYRQTLGQGPEFLTYFQNEAQLEKSRLLSDRFSAERPKGSFSTLEIQRTEQGDSAMYLCASSLALRVGDTQYFGPGTRLTVL.

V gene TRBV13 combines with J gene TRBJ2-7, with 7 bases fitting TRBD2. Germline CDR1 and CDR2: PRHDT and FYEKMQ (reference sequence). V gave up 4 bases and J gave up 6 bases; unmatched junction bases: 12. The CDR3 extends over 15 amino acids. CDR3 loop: CASSSGGELRREQYF. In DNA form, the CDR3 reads TGTGCCAGCAGCTCTGGGGGGGAGTTAAGGCGCGAGCAGTACTTC. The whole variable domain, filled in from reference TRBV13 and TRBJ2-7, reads AAGVIQSPRHLIKEKRETATLKCYPIPRHDTVYWYQQGPGQDPQFLISFYEKMQSDKGSIPDRFSAQQFSDYHSELNMSSLELGDSALYFCASSSGGELRREQYFGPGTRLTVT.

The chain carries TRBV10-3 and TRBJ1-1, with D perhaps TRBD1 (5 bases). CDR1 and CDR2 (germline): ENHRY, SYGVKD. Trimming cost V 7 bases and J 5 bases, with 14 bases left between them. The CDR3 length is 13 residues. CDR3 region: CAIKAGGGTEAFF. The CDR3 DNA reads TGTGCCATCAAGGCCGGTGGGGGGACTGAAGCTTTCTTT.

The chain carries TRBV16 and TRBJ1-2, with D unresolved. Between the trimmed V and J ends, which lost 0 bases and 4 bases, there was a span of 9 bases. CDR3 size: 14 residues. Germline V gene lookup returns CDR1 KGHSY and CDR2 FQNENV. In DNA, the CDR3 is TGTGCCAGCAGCCAATCCGGGGTAGGCTATGGCTACACCTTC. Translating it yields CASSQSGVGYGYTF.

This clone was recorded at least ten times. In DNA, the CDR3 is TGTGCCAGCAGTGAAGGACTAGCCTACGAGCAGTACTTC. It specifies CASSEGLAYEQYF. This chain links TRBV2 with TRBJ2-7; possibly TRBD2 for D (6 bases). The germline V gene encodes CDR1 SNHLY and CDR2 FYNNEI. Trimming stripped 1 base from V and 2 bases from J, with 6 bases between. The length of the CDR3 is 13 residues. Drawing the rest from reference TRBV2 and TRBJ2-7, the complete variable domain is EPEVTQTPSHQVTQMGQEVILRCVPISNHLYFYWYRQILGQKVEFLVSFYNNEISEKSEIFDDQFSVERPDGSNFTLKIRSTKLEDSAMYFCASSEGLAYEQYFGPGTRLTVT.

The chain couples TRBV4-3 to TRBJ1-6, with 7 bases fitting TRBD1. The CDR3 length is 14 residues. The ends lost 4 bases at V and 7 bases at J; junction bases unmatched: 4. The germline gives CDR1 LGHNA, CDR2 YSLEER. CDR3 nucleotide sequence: TGCGCCAGCAGCCGCGGGACAGAGAATTCACCCCTCCACTTT. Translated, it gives CASSRGTENSPLHF.

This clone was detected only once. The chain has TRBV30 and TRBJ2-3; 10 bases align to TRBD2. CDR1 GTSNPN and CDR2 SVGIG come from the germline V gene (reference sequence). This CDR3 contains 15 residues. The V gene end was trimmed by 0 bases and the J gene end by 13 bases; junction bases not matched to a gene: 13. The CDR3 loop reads CAWSVIRLAGDGKYF. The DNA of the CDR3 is TGTGCCTGGAGTGTAATTCGGCTAGCGGGGGACGGAAAGTATTTT.

CDR3 amino acids: CATSMLGYGYTF. The CDR3 nucleotides read TGTGCCACCTCGATGCTAGGATATGGCTACACCTTC. The rearrangement joins TRBV11-2 to TRBJ1-2; D unclear. The ends were cut back, 10 bases at V and 5 bases at J, with 14 bases in the middle. CDR3 length: 12 amino acids. CDR1 and CDR2 from the germline V gene are SGHAT and FQNNGV.

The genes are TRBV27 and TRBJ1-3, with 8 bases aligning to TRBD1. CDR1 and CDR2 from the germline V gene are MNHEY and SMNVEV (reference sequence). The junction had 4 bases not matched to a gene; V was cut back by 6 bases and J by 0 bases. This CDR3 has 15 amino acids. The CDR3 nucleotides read TGTGCCAGCAGGCGGACAGGGAGCTCTGGAAACACCATATATTTT. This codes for CASRRTGSSGNTIYF.

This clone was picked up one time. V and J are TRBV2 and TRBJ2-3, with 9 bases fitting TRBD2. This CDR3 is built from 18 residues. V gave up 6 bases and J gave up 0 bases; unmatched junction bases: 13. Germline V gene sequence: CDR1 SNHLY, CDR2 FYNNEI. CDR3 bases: TGTGCCAGCAGCCAGCGGATAGCGGGGGCCTCTAGCACAGATACGCAGTATTTT. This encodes CASSQRIAGASSTDTQYF.

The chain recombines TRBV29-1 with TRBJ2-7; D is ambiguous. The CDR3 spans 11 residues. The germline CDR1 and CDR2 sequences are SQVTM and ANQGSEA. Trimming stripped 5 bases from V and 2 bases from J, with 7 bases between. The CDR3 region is CSVRVTYEQYF. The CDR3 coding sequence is TGCAGCGTTAGAGTTACCTACGAGCAGTACTTC.

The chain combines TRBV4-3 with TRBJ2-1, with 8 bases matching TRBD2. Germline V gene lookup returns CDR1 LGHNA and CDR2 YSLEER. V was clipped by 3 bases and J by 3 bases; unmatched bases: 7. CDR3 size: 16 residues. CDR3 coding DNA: TGCGCCAGCAGCCAGGCCGGGCTAGCGGGCTACAATGAGCAGTTCTTC. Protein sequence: CASSQAGLAGYNEQFF.

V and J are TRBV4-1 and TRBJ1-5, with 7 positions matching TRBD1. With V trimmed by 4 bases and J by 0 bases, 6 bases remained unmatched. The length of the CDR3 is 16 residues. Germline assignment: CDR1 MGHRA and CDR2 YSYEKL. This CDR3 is CASSPGTVYSNQPQHF. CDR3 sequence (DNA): TGCGCCAGCAGCCCTGGGACAGTTTATAGCAATCAGCCCCAGCATTTT.

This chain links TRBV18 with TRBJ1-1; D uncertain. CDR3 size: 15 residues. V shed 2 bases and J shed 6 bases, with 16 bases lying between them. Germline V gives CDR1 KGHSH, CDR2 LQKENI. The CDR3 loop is CASSPSSQMQSEAFF. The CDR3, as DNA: TGTGCCAGCTCACCAAGTTCACAGATGCAGTCTGAAGCTTTCTTT.

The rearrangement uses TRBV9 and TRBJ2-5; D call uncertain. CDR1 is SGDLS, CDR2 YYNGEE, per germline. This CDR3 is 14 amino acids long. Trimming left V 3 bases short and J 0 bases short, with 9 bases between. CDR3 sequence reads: CASSADLYQETQYF. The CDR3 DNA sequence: TGTGCCAGCAGCGCAGACTTATACCAAGAGACCCAGTACTTC.

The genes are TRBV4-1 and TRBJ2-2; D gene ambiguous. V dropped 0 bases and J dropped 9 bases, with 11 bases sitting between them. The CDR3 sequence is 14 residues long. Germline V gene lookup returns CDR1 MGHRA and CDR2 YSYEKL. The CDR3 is CASSQDLGLRELFF. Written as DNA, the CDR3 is TGCGCCAGCAGCCAAGATCTCGGTCTACGGGAGCTGTTTTTT.

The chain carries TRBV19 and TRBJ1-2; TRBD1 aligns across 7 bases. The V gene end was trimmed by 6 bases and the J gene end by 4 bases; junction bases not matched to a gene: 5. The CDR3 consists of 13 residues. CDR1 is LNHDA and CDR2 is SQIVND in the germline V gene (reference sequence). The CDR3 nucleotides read TGTGCCAGTAGCCCACAGGGGTTCTATGGCTACACCTTC. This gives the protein CASSPQGFYGYTF. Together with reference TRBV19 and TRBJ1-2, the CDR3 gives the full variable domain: DGGITQSPKYLFRKEGQNVTLSCEQNLNHDAMYWYRQDPGQGLRLIYYSQIVNDFQKGDIAEGYSVSREKKESFPLTVTSAQKNPTAFYLCASSPQGFYGYTFGSGTRLTVV.

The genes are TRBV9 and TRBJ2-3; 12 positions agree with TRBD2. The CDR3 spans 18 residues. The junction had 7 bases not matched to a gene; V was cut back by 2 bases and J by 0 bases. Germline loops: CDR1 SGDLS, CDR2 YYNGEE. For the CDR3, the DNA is TGTGCCAGCAGCGTTGGACTAGCGGGGACTACTAGCACAGATACGCAGTATTTT. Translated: CASSVGLAGTTSTDTQYF.

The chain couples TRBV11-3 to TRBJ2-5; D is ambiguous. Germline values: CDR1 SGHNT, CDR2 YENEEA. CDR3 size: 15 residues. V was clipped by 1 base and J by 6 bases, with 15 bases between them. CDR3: CASSLGVSAEQTQYF. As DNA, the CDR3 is TGTGCCAGCAGCTTAGGGGTGAGCGCTGAACAGACCCAGTACTTC.

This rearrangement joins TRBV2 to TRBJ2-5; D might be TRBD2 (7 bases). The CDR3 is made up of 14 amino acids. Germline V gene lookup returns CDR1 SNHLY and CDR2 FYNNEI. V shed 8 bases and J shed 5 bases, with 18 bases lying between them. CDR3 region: CASVQREGGETQYF. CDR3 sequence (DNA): TGTGCCAGCGTCCAGCGGGAAGGGGGGGAGACCCAGTACTTC.